Presented here are 9 T cell receptor beta chains from one specimen sequenced in a study of response to subunit inactivated influenza vaccine. Using its own MiXCR run on the RT-PCR reads, TCRdb lists one record per CDR3 protein. The sample includes under 500,000 distinct CDR3 sequences, approximately 10% seen only once; the top ten take about 12%. The material sequenced was PBMCs from blood, taken about 6 weeks after vaccination. Every receptor here comes from a man aged 45 to 65 who received an inactivated influenza vaccine.

V is TRBV20-1 and J is TRBJ2-1, with D unclear. CDR3 size: 14 residues. Per germline, CDR1 DFQATT and CDR2 SNEGSKA (reference sequence). V was clipped by 3 bases and J by 4 bases, with 13 bases between them. The CDR3 region has the DNA TGCAGTGCTAGGCCCCGGCAGATATACAATGAGCAGTTCTTC. The encoded protein is CSARPRQIYNEQFF.

There are many counts of this clonotype. The V call is TRBV29-1, the J call TRBJ2-7; the D gene could be TRBD1 or TRBD2 (5 bases each). Trimming shortened V by 4 bases and J by 5 bases, and 15 bases separated the two germline ends. Germline values: CDR1 SQVTM, CDR2 ANQGSEA. The CDR3 sequence is 13 residues long. The CDR3 region has the DNA TGCAGCGTTGTAAGGGACCGAAGGGACGAGCAGTACTTC. As protein: CSVVRDRRDEQYF.

This clonotype has just a few counts. The CDR3: CARDSPVRDYEQYF. CDR3 in DNA: TGTGCCAGAGACTCCCCGGTGCGGGACTACGAGCAGTACTTC. J is TRBJ2-7 and V is TRBV27; a possible D gene is TRBD2 (6 bases). The CDR3 length is 14 residues. The germline gives CDR1 MNHEY, CDR2 SMNVEV (reference sequence). The germline V and J ends were trimmed by 9 bases and 3 bases, with 18 bases remaining between them.

This clonotype was recorded a few times. The chain combines TRBV18 with TRBJ2-1; D is possibly TRBD1 (5 bases). The CDR3 runs to 16 residues. Germline V CDR1 and CDR2: KGHSH, LQKENI. V was trimmed by 3 bases and J by 7 bases, leaving 19 bases between them. CDR3 sequence (DNA): TGTGCCAGCTCACCTTTAAGGTTACAGGCCAAGAATGAGCAGTTCTTC. Its translation is CASSPLRLQAKNEQFF.

This clonotype has more than one count but fewer than ten. The chain combines TRBV20-1 with TRBJ2-5, with 13 bases that match TRBD2. V lost 4 bases and J lost 2; bases outside the gene matches: 13. CDR1 and CDR2 from the germline V gene are DFQATT and SNEGSKA (reference sequence). The CDR3 contains 18 residues. This CDR3 is CSATPRRLAGGRQETQYF. CDR3 coding DNA: TGCAGTGCTACCCCCCGCAGACTAGCGGGAGGTAGGCAAGAGACCCAGTACTTC.

This chain uses TRBV14 with TRBJ2-7; no firm D call. CDR3 length: 15 residues. Germline values: CDR1 SGHDN, CDR2 FVKESK. The germline V and J ends were trimmed by 0 bases and 2 bases, with 11 bases remaining between them. In DNA form, the CDR3 reads TGTGCCAGCAGCCAAGATTACGGGCCAGCCTACGAGCAGTACTTC. This codes for CASSQDYGPAYEQYF.

The J gene is TRBJ1-5, the V gene TRBV28; D possibly uses TRBD1 or TRBD2 (6 bases each). With the DNA end fitting TRBJ2-3 better, the J assignment may be wrong. Germline V gives CDR1 MDHEN, CDR2 SYDVKM. The CDR3 totals 15 residues. The CDR3 DNA follows: TGTGCCAGCAGTTTAGACTTCGGGGGCAATCAGCCCCAGTATTTT. Translating gives CASSLDFGGNQPQYF.

This clonotype came up a few times. The chain recombines TRBV7-2 with TRBJ2-2; D possibly matches TRBD1 or TRBD2 (6 bases each). The length of the CDR3 is 14 residues. CDR1 is SGHTA, CDR2 FQGNSA, per germline. Trimming removed 10 bases at V and 6 bases at J, with 18 bases between. CDR3 protein: CATRGQQHAGELFF. The CDR3 region has the DNA TGTGCCACCCGGGGGCAACAACATGCCGGGGAGCTGTTTTTT.

V and J are TRBV2 and TRBJ1-2; TRBD1 might be the D (6 bases). Germline V CDR1 and CDR2: SNHLY, FYNNEI. This CDR3 has 15 residues. The V gene lost 6 bases and the J gene lost 1 base, with 15 bases spanning the gap. CDR3 DNA: TGTGCCAGCAGGAAGGAGACAGGCTATAACTATGGCTACACCTTC. This codes for CASRKETGYNYGYTF.